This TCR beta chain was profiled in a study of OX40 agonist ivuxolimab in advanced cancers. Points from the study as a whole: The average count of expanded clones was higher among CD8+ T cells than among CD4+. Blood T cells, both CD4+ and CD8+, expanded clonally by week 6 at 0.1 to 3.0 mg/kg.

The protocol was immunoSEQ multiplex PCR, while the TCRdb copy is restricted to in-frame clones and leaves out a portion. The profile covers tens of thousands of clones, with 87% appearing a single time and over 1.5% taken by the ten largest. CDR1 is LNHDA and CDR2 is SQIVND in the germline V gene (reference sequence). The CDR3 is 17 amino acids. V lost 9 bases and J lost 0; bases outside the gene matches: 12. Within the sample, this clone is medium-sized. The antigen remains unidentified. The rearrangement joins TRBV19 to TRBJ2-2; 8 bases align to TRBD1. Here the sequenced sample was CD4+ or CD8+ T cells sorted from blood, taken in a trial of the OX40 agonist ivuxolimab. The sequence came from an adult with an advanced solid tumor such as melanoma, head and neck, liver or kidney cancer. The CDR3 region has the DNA TGTGCCAGCCTCGGACAGGGCAGTGCCACGAACACCGGGGAGCTGTTTTTT. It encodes CASLGQGSATNTGELFF. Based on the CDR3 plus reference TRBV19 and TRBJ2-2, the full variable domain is DGGITQSPKYLFRKEGQNVTLSCEQNLNHDAMYWYRQDPGQGLRLIYYSQIVNDFQKGDIAEGYSVSREKKESFPLTVTSAQKNPTAFYLCASLGQGSATNTGELFFGEGSRLTVL.